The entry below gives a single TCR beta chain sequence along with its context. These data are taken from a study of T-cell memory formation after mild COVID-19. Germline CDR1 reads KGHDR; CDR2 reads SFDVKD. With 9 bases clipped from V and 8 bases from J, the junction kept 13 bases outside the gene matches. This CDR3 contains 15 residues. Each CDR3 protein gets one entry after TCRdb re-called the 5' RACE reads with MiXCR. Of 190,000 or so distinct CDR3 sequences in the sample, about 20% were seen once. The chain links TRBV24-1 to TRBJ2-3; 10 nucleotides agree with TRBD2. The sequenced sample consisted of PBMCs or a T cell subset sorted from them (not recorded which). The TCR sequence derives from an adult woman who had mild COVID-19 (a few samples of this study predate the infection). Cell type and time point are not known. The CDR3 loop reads CATQPRAGGPPTQYF. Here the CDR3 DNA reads TGTGCCACCCAGCCCAGAGCGGGAGGGCCCCCTACGCAGTATTTT.